The sequence of this TCR beta chain was determined in a study of OX40 agonist ivuxolimab in advanced cancers. Study information: The eligibility criteria allowed prior anti-PD-1, anti-PD-L1 or anti-CTLA-4 therapy, and roughly 39% had some.

CDR3 size: 14 residues. Germline V gives CDR1 LNHDA, CDR2 SQIVND (reference sequence). V lost 5 bases and J lost 8, with 16 bases in between. Profiling relied on immunoSEQ multiplex PCR, and the TCRdb table lists in-frame clones only, not all of them. The sample has 77,000 or so clones; roughly 88% are singletons. The timepoints at which blood was sampled were baseline, cycle 4 day 1, and cycle 7 day 1. The chain joins TRBV19 to TRBJ2-1; D is undetermined. Sequenced here: CD4+ or CD8+ T cells sorted from blood, sampled in a trial of the OX40 agonist ivuxolimab. The sequence came from an adult with an advanced solid tumor such as melanoma, head and neck, liver or kidney cancer. CDR3 nucleotide sequence: TGTGCCAGTAGTCCCCGGAGAAGGGCAGATGAGCAGTTCTTC. Translated, it gives CASSPRRRADEQFF.